This T cell receptor beta chain was identified in a study of cytomegalovirus exposure and HLA in healthy donors. Study-wide results and limits: As confirmed in vitro, a few CMV-associated chains were specific for CMV antigens. TCR beta sequences numbering over 15,000 were associated with HLA alleles at 0.05 false discovery rate in a later analysis.

Germline trimming cut 6 bases from V and 6 bases from J; bases unmatched to any gene: 16. CDR1 is LNHDA and CDR2 is SQIVND in the germline V gene (reference sequence). The CDR3 runs 16 residues. As for this clone: What it binds is unknown.

Amplification used 60 Vbeta primers and 13 Jbeta primers. Here immunoSEQ multiplex PCR was the method, and the copy in TCRdb shows in-frame clones only, minus some. The sample consists of 210,000 or so clones, approximately 80% of them appearing once. This clonotype was obtained from a girl aged 10 to 17 in good health and CMV-seronegative. The J gene is TRBJ1-2, the V gene TRBV19; 7 positions match TRBD1. Sequenced material: PBMCs. Here the CDR3 reads CASRYDRVPWSDGYTF. In DNA form, the CDR3 reads TGTGCCAGTAGGTATGACAGGGTGCCTTGGAGCGATGGCTACACCTTC.